One sample yielded the 16 T cell receptor beta chains listed below, sequenced in a study of regulatory T cells in long-lasting Graves disease. Through Arm-PCR of CDR3 regions and iRepertoire HTBI primers, TCR beta libraries were built. TCRdb used MiXCR to reprocess the multiplex PCR reads, holding one entry per CDR3 protein. The data hold approximately 470,000 distinct CDR3 sequences, with about a sixth observed a single time. Time point given: newly diagnosed GD, antithyroid drugs for less than 3 months. PBMC RNA was the source of the TCR library. This sample was shared with a second study, whose subject was T cells in Graves' hyperthyroidism and ophthalmopathy.

Material: peripheral blood mononuclear cells (PBMCs), obtained at new diagnosis, from a patient treated with antithyroid drugs. These receptor sequences come from a man aged 40-49 years with Graves disease.

The chain joins TRBV4-2 to TRBJ1-4; D is unresolved. The germline V and J ends were trimmed by 3 bases and 4 bases, with 9 bases remaining between them. CDR1 is LGHNA and CDR2 is YNFKEQ in the germline V gene. The CDR3 loop spans 14 amino acids. As DNA, the CDR3 is TGTGCCAGCAGCCAGCCAACGAGTAATGAAAAACTGTTTTTT. It codes for CASSQPTSNEKLFF.

At least ten counts were recorded for this clonotype. The chain couples TRBV20-1 to TRBJ2-1; TRBD2 matches at 11 bases. This CDR3 spans 16 amino acids. In germline, CDR1 is DFQATT, CDR2 SNEGSKA (reference sequence). The V and J ends lost 4 bases and 0 bases, in that order; junction bases with no gene match: 5. The CDR3 reads CSATKTSGNSYNEQFF. The CDR3 nucleotides read TGCAGTGCTACCAAGACTAGCGGGAACTCCTACAATGAGCAGTTCTTC.

The gene calls are TRBV7-6 and TRBJ2-2; possible D gene TRBD1, 6 bases. The CDR3 consists of 22 residues. CDR1 is SGHVS, CDR2 FNYEAQ, per germline. Trimming stripped 3 bases from V and 0 bases from J, with 29 bases between. The CDR3 DNA sequence: TGTGCCAGCAGCTTCGCCCCCCTCACAGGGTTAATTCGGGCCCCGAACACCGGGGAGCTGTTTTTT. Its translation is CASSFAPLTGLIRAPNTGELFF.

This clonotype was counted at least ten times. The chain links TRBV7-2 to TRBJ2-2, with D uncertain. The CDR3 totals 15 residues. Trimming pared 3 bases from V and 3 bases from J, leaving 11 bases between. CDR1 and CDR2 (germline): SGHTA, FQGNSA. The CDR3 DNA reads as TGTGCCAGCAGCTTTAGGCAGGCGCACACCGGGGAGCTGTTTTTT. It codes for CASSFRQAHTGELFF.

Only one count was recorded for this clonotype. This sequence joins TRBV15 and TRBJ2-2, with TRBD1 identical over 8 bases. This CDR3 spans 14 amino acids. The junction had 6 bases not matched to a gene; V was cut back by 10 bases and J by 2 bases. Germline CDR1 LNHNV, CDR2 YYDKDF (reference sequence). The CDR3 spells CAIRGQVNTGELFF. In DNA form, the CDR3 reads TGTGCCATCCGGGGACAGGTCAACACCGGGGAGCTGTTTTTT.

This clonotype occurred many times. The chain employs TRBV6-2 or TRBV6-3 and TRBJ2-1; D may be TRBD1 (6 bases). The CDR3 extends over 17 amino acids. Trimming took 0 bases from V and 2 from J, leaving 14 bases between them. The germline CDR1 and CDR2 sequences are MNHEY and SVGEGT. The DNA for the CDR3 is TGTGCCAGCAGTTACTCGAGTACCGGACAGACCTACAATGAGCAGTTCTTC. Protein sequence: CASSYSSTGQTYNEQFF.

The table lists this clonotype with many counts. The chain has TRBV10-3 and TRBJ2-7; 11 bases match TRBD2. V trimming: 5 bases; J trimming: 1 base; junction bases outside the gene matches: 13. This CDR3 contains 18 residues. CDR1 ENHRY and CDR2 SYGVKD come from the germline V gene. The CDR3 nucleotides are TGTGCCATCAGTCTTGGACTAGCGGGTCCAATTCCTTCCTACGAGCAGTACTTC. Amino acids: CAISLGLAGPIPSYEQYF.

In its sample, this clonotype was seen many times. The chain couples TRBV5-1 to TRBJ2-1, with no clear D. V dropped 0 bases and J dropped 9 bases, with 10 bases sitting between them. This CDR3 has 13 residues. In germline, CDR1 is SGHRS, CDR2 YFSETQ. CDR3 sequence: CASSLAIRSEQFF. In nucleotides, the CDR3 is TGCGCCAGCAGCTTGGCCATCAGGTCTGAGCAGTTCTTC.

This clonotype appeared many times. V and J are TRBV5-8 and TRBJ2-7; tentative D call: TRBD2 (6 bases). The V end was cut by 4 bases, the J end by 1 base, with 12 bases between. Germline-derived CDR1 and CDR2 are SGHTS and YDEGEE. The CDR3 runs 14 residues. CDR3 bases: TGTGCCAGCAGCCGCCGACTAGATTCCTACGAGCAGTACTTC. It yields the protein CASSRRLDSYEQYF. The full variable domain, with the rest looked up from reference TRBV5-8 and TRBJ2-7, is EAGVTQSPTHLIKTRGQQATLRCSPISGHTSVYWYQQALGLGLQFLLWYDEGEERNRGNFPPRFSGRQFPNYSSELNVNALELEDSALYLCASSRRLDSYEQYFGPGTRLTVT.

This clonotype was detected a few times. The chain has TRBV20-1 and TRBJ2-7; a weak D match, TRBD2 (6 bases). The CDR3 is made up of 15 amino acids. CDR1 and CDR2 (germline): DFQATT, SNEGSKA (reference sequence). The V gene lost 4 bases and the J gene lost 5 bases, with 21 bases spanning the gap. The CDR3 spells CSAIRLGEEFHEQYF. The DNA of the CDR3 is TGCAGTGCTATACGTTTGGGGGAGGAATTCCACGAGCAGTACTTC.

DNA of the CDR3: TGTGCCAGCTCACCAACAGGGGGCATGGAGACCCAGTACTTC. Amino acids: CASSPTGGMETQYF. The V call is TRBV18, the J call TRBJ2-5, with 9 positions matching TRBD1. This CDR3 has 14 residues. Germline V gene lookup returns CDR1 KGHSH and CDR2 LQKENI. Trimming took 2 bases from V and 5 from J; bases not matched to a gene: 3.

This clonotype was found many times. The chain employs TRBV28 and TRBJ2-1; 9 bases match TRBD2. V lost 6 bases and J lost 4; bases outside the gene matches: 4. CDR3 size: 14 residues. Germline V lookup: CDR1 MDHEN, CDR2 SYDVKM. The CDR3 DNA reads TGTGCCAGCAGCCGCGGGGGGGCTTACAATGAGCAGTTCTTC. Protein: CASSRGGAYNEQFF.

This clonotype was detected ten times or more. This sequence joins TRBV24-1 and TRBJ1-5, with a tentative D call TRBD1 (5 bases). The CDR3 sequence is 13 residues long. Looked up from germline, CDR1 is KGHDR and CDR2 is SFDVKD. Trimming took 4 bases from V and 6 from J, leaving 9 bases between them. The CDR3 DNA sequence: TGTGCCACCAGTGAGGCCGGGACTCAGCCCCAGCATTTT. It is translated as CATSEAGTQPQHF.

This rearrangement joins TRBV27 to TRBJ1-1, with no clear D. This CDR3 region has 15 residues. Between the trimmed V and J ends, which lost 3 bases and 3 bases, there was a span of 14 bases. The germline V gene encodes CDR1 MNHEY and CDR2 SMNVEV (reference sequence). The DNA of the CDR3 is TGTGCCAGCAGTTTCTTCTTAGAACGGGACACTGAAGCTTTCTTT. Translation gives CASSFFLERDTEAFF.

This clonotype came up many times. The V gene is TRBV20-1, the J gene TRBJ2-5; 7 nucleotides align to TRBD2. The CDR3 runs to 15 residues. Germline V gives CDR1 DFQATT, CDR2 SNEGSKA (reference sequence). Trimming at V came to 0 bases and at J to 1 base, leaving 5 bases not matched to a gene. The CDR3 DNA follows: TGCAGTGCTAGAGATGCGGGAGCTATCCAAGAGACCCAGTACTTC. This translates into CSARDAGAIQETQYF.

The table lists this clonotype with many counts. The CDR3 sequence is CASSLTGTTDTQYF. For the CDR3, the DNA is TGTGCCAGCAGCTTAACGGGGACCACAGATACGCAGTATTTT. The genes are TRBV12-3 or TRBV12-4 and TRBJ2-3; D may be TRBD1 or TRBD2 (5 bases each). V gave up 6 bases and J gave up 2 bases, with 12 bases separating them. The CDR3 has 14 residues.